This T cell receptor (beta chain) emerged from a study of blood T cell repertoires in COVID-19. The wider study: Sites across the United States, Italy and Spain contributed samples from acute and convalescent COVID-19. The cDNA or gDNA used as material had been derived from T cells, B-cell-depleted T cells, or PBMCs.

Authors' data handling: Amplification of reference gene primers provided the estimated nucleated cell counts. Assay used: immunoSEQ multiplex PCR; TCRdb lists only in-frame clones, some missing. Clone size and V and J calls were adopted from that table, with D and trimming inferred from the DNA. In the table there are fewer than 45,000 clones, roughly 90% of which are singletons. CDR3 length: 13 amino acids. V dropped 6 bases and J dropped 4 bases, with 13 bases sitting between them. Germline V lookup: CDR1 WNHNN, CDR2 SYGVQD (reference sequence). The origin of this receptor is a man aged 60-69 years with active or convalescent COVID-19. The V and J genes are TRBV10-1 and TRBJ2-7, with D tentatively TRBD1 (5 bases). Sequencing input: peripheral blood. The CDR3 nucleotides are TGCGCCAGCAGCTTCGACAGAGGTTACGAGCAGTACTTC. Protein product: CASSFDRGYEQYF.